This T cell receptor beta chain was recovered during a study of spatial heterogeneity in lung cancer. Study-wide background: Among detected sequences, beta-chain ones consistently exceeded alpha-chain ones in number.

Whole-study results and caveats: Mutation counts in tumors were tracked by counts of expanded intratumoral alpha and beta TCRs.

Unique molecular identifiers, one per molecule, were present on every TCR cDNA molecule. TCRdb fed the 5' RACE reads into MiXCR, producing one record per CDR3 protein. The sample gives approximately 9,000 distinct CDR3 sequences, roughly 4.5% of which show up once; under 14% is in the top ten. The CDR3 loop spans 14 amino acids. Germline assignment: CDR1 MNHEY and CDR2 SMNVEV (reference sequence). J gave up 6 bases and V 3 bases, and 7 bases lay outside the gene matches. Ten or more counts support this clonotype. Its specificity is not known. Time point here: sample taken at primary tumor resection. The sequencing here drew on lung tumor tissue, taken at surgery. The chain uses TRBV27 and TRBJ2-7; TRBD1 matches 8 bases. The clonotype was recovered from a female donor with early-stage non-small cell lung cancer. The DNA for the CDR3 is TGTGCCAGCAGTTTCGGGGACAGGATCCCCGAGCAGTACTTC. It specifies CASSFGDRIPEQYF.